One and the same sample provided the 4 T cell receptor beta chains below, sequenced in a study of blood T cell repertoires in COVID-19. Profiled with immunoSEQ multiplex PCR; TCRdb holds only in-frame clones, not every one. This table has tens of thousands of clones, roughly 83% appearing once. Specimen: peripheral blood. Source of these receptors: an elderly man with acute or convalescent COVID-19.

The V call is TRBV30, the J call TRBJ2-5; maybe TRBD2 (5 bases). V lost 0 bases, J lost 1 base, and 12 bases lay in between. Germline V gene data show CDR1 as GTSNPN and CDR2 as SVGIG (reference sequence). The CDR3 is 15 residues long. The CDR3 DNA follows: TGTGCCTGGAGTGTAGAGCGGCGACCCCAAGAGACCCAGTACTTC. This gives the protein CAWSVERRPQETQYF.

This rearrangement joins TRBV7-2 to TRBJ2-1; 9 nucleotides line up with TRBD2. The ends lost 1 base at V and 4 bases at J; junction bases unmatched: 2. The CDR3 loop spans 15 amino acids. Germline V CDR1 and CDR2: SGHTA, FQGNSA. CDR3 residues: CASSLDSGGYNEQFF. The CDR3 coding sequence is TGTGCCAGCAGCTTAGATAGCGGGGGATACAATGAGCAGTTCTTC.

The gene calls are TRBV3-1 (or the pseudogene TRBV3-2) and TRBJ2-1; the match to TRBD2 covers 15 bases. The CDR3 is 18 amino acids. Germline-derived CDR1 and CDR2 are LGHDT and YNNKEL (reference sequence). Trimming cost V 3 bases and J 5 bases; bases outside gene matches: 8. CDR3: CASSHGLAGGRKNNEQFF. As DNA, the CDR3 is TGTGCCAGCAGCCACGGACTAGCGGGGGGGCGGAAGAACAATGAGCAGTTCTTC.

The V gene is TRBV5-5, the J gene TRBJ2-7; 8 bases are shared with TRBD1. Germline V lookup: CDR1 SGHKS, CDR2 YYEKEE (reference sequence). J gave up 2 bases and V 2 bases, and 9 bases lay outside the gene matches. This CDR3 has 16 residues. CDR3 region: CASSLLGQAMAYEQYF. The CDR3 DNA is TGTGCCAGCAGCTTATTGGGACAGGCTATGGCCTACGAGCAGTACTTC.